The 8 T cell receptor beta chains in this list originate from one sample, sequenced in a study of blood T cell repertoires in COVID-19. Profiled with immunoSEQ multiplex PCR; TCRdb holds only in-frame clones, not every one. The data contain tens of thousands of clones, about 84% of them singletons. Sequencing used peripheral blood. Receptor source: a man in his sixties with acute or convalescent COVID-19.

V usage is TRBV29-1 and J usage is TRBJ2-1, with 7 bases matching TRBD1. The germline gives CDR1 SQVTM, CDR2 ANQGSEA. The CDR3 sequence is 14 residues long. Trimming removed 0 bases from V and 4 bases from J; junction bases left unmatched: 3. CDR3 in DNA: TGCAGCGTTGAAGAGGGACAGTTGTACAATGAGCAGTTCTTC. It is translated as CSVEEGQLYNEQFF.

The gene calls are TRBV5-1 and TRBJ2-7; D ambiguous. The CDR3 runs to 15 residues. From germline, CDR1 is SGHRS and CDR2 YFSETQ. Trimming took off 3 bases at V and 3 bases at J, with 16 bases between the two ends. CDR3 DNA sequence: TGCGCCAGCAGCTCCGGGTCTTGGATAAACTACGAGCAGTACTTC. Translated: CASSSGSWINYEQYF.

The rearrangement links TRBV12-2 to TRBJ1-5; the table's D call, TRBD1, has no DNA check behind it. TRBV12-2 is a documented pseudogene. The CDR3 spans 18 residues. The CDR3 DNA is TGTGCAAGTCGCCGACCCGGGACAGGGAAAGGTGGCAATCAGCCCCAGCATTTT. It encodes CASRRPGTGKGGNQPQHF.

The CDR3 DNA is TGTGCCATCAGCGCCGGACAGGGCTATGGCTACACCTTC. This translates into CAISAGQGYGYTF. V usage is TRBV10-3 and J usage is TRBJ1-2, with 8 bases identical to TRBD1. This CDR3 has 13 amino acids. Germline-derived CDR1 and CDR2 are ENHRY and SYGVKD. The V gene end was trimmed by 6 bases and the J gene end by 4 bases; junction bases not matched to a gene: 4.

This chain joins TRBV6-5 and TRBJ2-6; tentatively, D is TRBD1 (6 bases). Germline V CDR1 and CDR2: MNHEY, SVGAGI. CDR3 size: 15 residues. Trimming left V 6 bases short and J 0 bases short, with 9 bases between. The CDR3 here is CASRRQASGANVLTF. CDR3 nucleotides: TGTGCCAGCAGAAGACAGGCCTCTGGGGCCAACGTCCTGACTTTC.

The chain joins TRBV7-3 to TRBJ2-1, with 11 bases matching TRBD1. The CDR3 sequence is 13 residues long. V shed 5 bases and J 9 bases; nucleotides not matched to a gene: 3. Germline values: CDR1 SGHTA, CDR2 FQGTGA. The CDR3 DNA reads as TGTGCCAGCAGCCAGGGACAGGGGGGTGAGCAGTTCTTC. It is translated as CASSQGQGGEQFF.

The chain carries TRBV13 and TRBJ1-1; TRBD1 might be the D (6 bases). Trimming took off 5 bases at V and 1 base at J, with 11 bases between the two ends. CDR3 length: 14 amino acids. CDR1 PRHDT and CDR2 FYEKMQ come from the germline V gene (reference sequence). The CDR3 DNA follows: TGTGCCAGCAGCCCAGGGGACCGGAACACTGAAGCTTTCTTT. Amino acid sequence: CASSPGDRNTEAFF.

The rearrangement uses TRBV6-2 or TRBV6-3 and TRBJ1-4, with D tentatively TRBD1 (5 bases). CDR3 length: 16 residues. Per the germline V gene, CDR1 is MNHEY and CDR2 is SVGEGT. The ends were cut back, 6 bases at V and 5 bases at J, with 19 bases in the middle. CDR3 in DNA: TGTGCCAGCAGCTATACACAGACAGAGCTAAATGAAAAACTGTTTTTT. It is translated as CASSYTQTELNEKLFF.